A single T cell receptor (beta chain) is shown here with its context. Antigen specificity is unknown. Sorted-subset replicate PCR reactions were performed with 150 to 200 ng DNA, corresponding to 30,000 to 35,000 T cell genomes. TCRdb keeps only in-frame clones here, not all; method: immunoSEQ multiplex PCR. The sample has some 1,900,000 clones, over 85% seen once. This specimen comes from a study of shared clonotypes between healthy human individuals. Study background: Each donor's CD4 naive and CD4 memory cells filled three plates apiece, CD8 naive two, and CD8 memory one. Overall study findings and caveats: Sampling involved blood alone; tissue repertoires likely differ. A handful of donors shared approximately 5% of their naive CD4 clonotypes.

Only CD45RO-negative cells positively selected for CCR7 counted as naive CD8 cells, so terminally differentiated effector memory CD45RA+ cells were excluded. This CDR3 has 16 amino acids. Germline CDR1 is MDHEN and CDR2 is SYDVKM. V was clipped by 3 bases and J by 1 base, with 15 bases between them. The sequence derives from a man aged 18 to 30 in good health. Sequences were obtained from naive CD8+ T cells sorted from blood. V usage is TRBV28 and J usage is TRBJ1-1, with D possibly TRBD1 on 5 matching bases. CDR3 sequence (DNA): TGTGCCAGCAGTTTGAGTCCGGGGGGGAAGAACACTGAAGCTTTCTTT. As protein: CASSLSPGGKNTEAFF.